This note documents a single T cell receptor (beta chain) sequence. This clone has just one count. The clone's antigen remains unknown. No much larger clonotype is one base removed from it; base qualities were not supplied. Library preparation was by the immunoSEQ multiplex PCR assay. TCRdb mirrors the immuneACCESS table, restricted to in-frame sequences. Some clones are absent from its copies; in checked studies, under half trace to an unresolved V gene, and the reason for the others is unknown. The sample table contains about 21,000 clones; only one count was recorded for about three quarters of them. Around 20% of the sample comes from the top ten. Checkpoint therapy began 14 to 28 days after autologous transplant, with ipilimumab given at 1 mg/kg intravenously on day 1 of selected weeks. The nivolumab dose was 3 mg/kg intravenously, delivered on day 1 of weeks 1, 4, 7, 10, and every two weeks through week 26. This Phase Ib clinical trial tested ipilimumab plus nivolumab, a combined checkpoint inhibition, as consolidation after autologous stem cell transplantation.

The data are from a study of ipilimumab plus nivolumab after autologous stem cell transplantation (dated by TCRdb to the early 2020s). Context from the whole study: The median number of doses that trial patients received was a few for ipilimumab and about eight for nivolumab. Primary refractory and relapsed disease were included in the DLBCL cohort, with 18-month progression-free survival of about 86% and 27%, respectively. Patients with high-risk diffuse large B cell lymphoma, mature T cell lymphoma, or multiple myeloma undergoing autologous transplant were enrolled in the trial. Fewer than 40 patients made up the trial's intent-to-treat population. The research as a whole found: Combined checkpoint inhibition as post-transplant consolidation was concluded by the authors to appear tolerable. The authors stated that profiles of the T cell receptor repertoire, regulatory T cell phenotype and gut microbiota provided a biologic rationale for studying this approach further.

The CDR3 runs 14 residues from the cysteine to the phenylalanine. Of the read, only the CDR3 DNA is kept; its 42 bases are in frame from base 1. For CDR1 and CDR2, the germline V gene lists MDHEN and SYDVKM. V and J are trimmed by 6 bases and 2 bases, and the gene matches miss 4 bases of the junction. The rearranged chain carries TRBV28 and TRBJ1-5, and 7 bases in between align with TRBD1. The sequencing here drew on PBMCs, taken in a trial of ipilimumab plus nivolumab as post-transplant consolidation. The receptor's source is a male donor with diffuse large B-cell lymphoma. The DNA sequence follows: TGTGCCAGCAGGCCTACAGGGGGCAATCAGCCCCAGCATTTT. Its translation is CASRPTGGNQPQHF.